This T cell receptor beta chain was documented in a study of blood T cell repertoires in COVID-19. Study-level background: The United States, Italy and Spain were the sources of the acute and convalescent COVID-19 samples. In each case, the material was cDNA or gDNA derived from T cells, B-cell-depleted T cells, or PBMCs.

Germline assignment: CDR1 MNHEY and CDR2 SMNVEV (reference sequence). V was clipped by 3 bases and J by 2 bases, with 11 bases between them. The CDR3 has 15 residues. This clone was seen just once. Clones were sequenced by immunoSEQ multiplex PCR, and TCRdb holds only the in-frame ones, with some missing. The sample contains 350,000 or so clones, 88% of which appear only once. The specimen was PBMCs or T cells enriched from blood (not recorded which). The rearrangement joins TRBV27 to TRBJ2-1; TRBD2 is a possible D gene (6 bases). The receptor was isolated from a woman aged 30 to 39 who had been exposed to COVID-19. The CDR3 DNA sequence: TGTGCCAGCAGTTTGACCGGGACTCCCTACAATGAGCAGTTCTTC. It is translated as CASSLTGTPYNEQFF.